The rows below give T cell receptor beta chains drawn from one sample of a study of blood T cell repertoires in COVID-19. Method: immunoSEQ multiplex PCR; TCRdb's copy keeps in-frame clones and lacks some. The top ten hold approximately 6.5% of the sample, which has approximately 190,000 clones, roughly four fifths seen once. Sequenced material: peripheral blood. Receptors originate from a woman in her thirties or forties with acute or convalescent COVID-19. CDR3s include the opening cysteine and the closing phenylalanine or tryptophan. D genes are given only for firm matches. Size is omitted from some rows. Given values are once, few, many or a class for expanded clones.

>-|TRBJ1-2|TRBV5-5|-
TGTGCCAGCAGCTTGCAGGGGACGTATGGCTACACCTTC
CASSLQGTYGYTF
>-|TRBJ2-5|TRBV6-1|-
TGTGCCAGCAGTGAAGTGGAGGGGGCCGGGACCCAGTACTTC
CASSEVEGAGTQYF
>-|TRBJ1-4|TRBV13|-
TGTGCCAGCAGCTCCGAGAAAGAGATTAATGAAAAACTGTTTTTT
CASSSEKEINEKLFF
>TRBD2|TRBJ2-2|TRBV7-2|-
TGTGCCAGCAGCTCCCACCTTTCCTTAGCGGGAGTGGGCACCGGGGAGCTGTTTTTT
CASSSHLSLAGVGTGELFF
>TRBD2|TRBJ2-1|TRBV2|once
TGTGCCAGCAGTGAAAGTGGGACTAGAGTAGAGTACTCCTACAATGAGCAGTTCTTC
CASSESGTRVEYSYNEQFF
>-|TRBJ1-1|TRBV5-8|-
TGTGCCAGCAGCCATACACGGAACACTGAAGCTTTCTTT
CASSHTRNTEAFF
>-|TRBJ1-3|TRBV18|-
TGTGCCAGCACAAACCAGGGGCGGTCTGGAAACACCATATATTTT
CASTNQGRSGNTIYF
>-|TRBJ1-2|TRBV10-3|-
TGTGCCTTCAGTGCAGATCTCTATGGCTACACCTTC
CAFSADLYGYTF
>TRBD2|TRBJ2-1|TRBV11-2|-
TGTGCCAGCAGCGACCGGACTAGCGGATCCTACAATGAGCAGTTCTTC
CASSDRTSGSYNEQFF
>-|TRBJ2-5|TRBV7-2|-
TGTGCCAGCAGCTTAGGGGGCCGGGGGAGAGAGACCCAGTACTTC
CASSLGGRGRETQYF